The 27 T cell receptor beta chains below come from one sample, sequenced in a study of a mutant IDH1 vaccine in newly diagnosed glioma. Their cognate antigens are unknown. The assay was immunoSEQ multiplex PCR, and TCRdb's table has in-frame clones only and misses some. The profile shows over 45,000 clones, under 90% of them singletons. This sample's time point: week 5, during vaccination. Each dose of the vaccine consisted of 300 ug of mutant IDH1 20-mer peptide, with topical imiquimod. Sequencing was performed on PBMCs, taken from a glioma patient whose treatment included an IDH1 peptide vaccine. The receptors were gathered from a woman in her 50s with glioma.

The genes are TRBV11-2 and TRBJ2-3; tentative D call: TRBD2 (6 bases). The length of the CDR3 is 12 residues. Germline CDR1 is SGHAT and CDR2 is FQNNGV. Trimming took off 9 bases at V and 1 base at J, with 8 bases between the two ends. Here the CDR3 DNA reads TGTGCCAGTCAGCGGGGCACAGATACGCAGTATTTT. Amino acids: CASQRGTDTQYF.

The chain carries TRBV7-2 and TRBJ2-3; 11 nucleotides match TRBD2. V lost 1 base and J lost 2; bases outside the gene matches: 11. The CDR3 spans 19 residues. Germline V CDR1 and CDR2: SGHTA, FQGNSA. CDR3 loop: CASSLVLVLAGGFTDTQYF. CDR3 coding DNA: TGTGCCAGCAGCTTAGTTCTTGTGCTAGCGGGGGGCTTCACAGATACGCAGTATTTT.

This chain uses TRBV7-2 with TRBJ2-7, with D unresolved. Germline CDR1 SGHTA, CDR2 FQGNSA. Deletions cut 1 base from V and 3 bases from J, with 10 bases between. The CDR3 runs to 14 residues. CDR3 DNA sequence: TGTGCCAGCAGCTTAGGGCTAGTAGTCTACGAGCAGTACTTC. It specifies CASSLGLVVYEQYF.

This sequence joins TRBV28 and TRBJ1-2; D is ambiguous. The CDR3 covers 13 residues. The ends were cut back, 9 bases at V and 4 bases at J, with 15 bases in the middle. Germline V CDR1 and CDR2: MDHEN, SYDVKM. The CDR3 nucleotides are TGTGCCAGTAAACTCGAGACCAGCTATGGCTACACCTTC. Translated, it gives CASKLETSYGYTF.

The chain couples TRBV5-1 to TRBJ1-3; 10 nucleotides line up with TRBD1. This CDR3 is 16 amino acids long. V shed 4 bases and J 2 bases; nucleotides not matched to a gene: 6. The germline gives CDR1 SGHRS, CDR2 YFSETQ. CDR3 nucleotides: TGCGCCAGCAGCATCCAAGGGACAGGGGCTGGAAACACCATATATTTT. The encoded protein is CASSIQGTGAGNTIYF.

This rearrangement joins TRBV7-8 to TRBJ2-7; 7 positions agree with TRBD1. The CDR3 is 16 residues long. Germline CDR1 is SGHVS and CDR2 is FQNEAQ. V lost 1 base and J lost 6; bases outside the gene matches: 12. The CDR3 sequence is CASSLGFDRVRGEQYF. The CDR3 nucleotides are TGTGCCAGCAGCTTAGGTTTCGACAGGGTTCGAGGCGAGCAGTACTTC.

The chain is built from TRBV29-1 and TRBJ1-4; the D is unclear. CDR3 length: 12 residues. V was cut by 4 bases and J by 8 bases, with 11 bases left in between. Germline V CDR1 and CDR2: SQVTM, ANQGSEA. The chain's CDR3 is CSVALVGEKLFF. For the CDR3, the DNA is TGCAGCGTTGCCCTAGTGGGGGAAAAACTGTTTTTT.

This clone was recorded once. Its ends do not fully match the called genes, so a read error is possible. The chain recombines TRBV6-1 with TRBJ1-1, with TRBD1 as a possible D gene (6 bases). The CDR3 is 11 amino acids. Germline CDR1 and CDR2: MNHNS and SASEGT. CDR3 nucleotide sequence: TGTGCCAGCAGCGATCTACAACAGGGCCTATTT. This gives the protein CASSDLQQGLF.

The chain uses TRBV14 and TRBJ2-2; D gene uncertain. Per germline, CDR1 SGHDN and CDR2 FVKESK. The CDR3 loop spans 14 amino acids. V gave up 4 bases and J gave up 6 bases, with 12 bases separating them. Written as DNA, the CDR3 is TGTGCCAGCAGCCGTCACTTCAGTGCCGGGGAGCTGTTTTTT. It specifies CASSRHFSAGELFF.

The gene calls are TRBV6-5 and TRBJ1-2, with a weak D call TRBD1 (5 bases). The CDR3 loop spans 13 amino acids. V was cut by 0 bases and J by 8 bases, with 10 bases left in between. Germline V gene data show CDR1 as MNHEY and CDR2 as SVGAGI. The CDR3 is CASSYSAGRGYTF. The CDR3 DNA follows: TGTGCCAGCAGTTACTCGGCAGGGAGAGGCTACACCTTC.

This chain uses TRBV4-1 with TRBJ2-4; D gene uncertain. Germline loops: CDR1 MGHRA, CDR2 YSYEKL. The CDR3 contains 14 residues. With 0 bases removed from V and 9 bases from J, the gap between germline ends came to 12 bases. CDR3 loop: CASSQDNGNSIQYF. CDR3 DNA sequence: TGCGCCAGCAGCCAAGATAACGGAAATTCCATTCAGTACTTC.

This chain links TRBV14 with TRBJ1-3; no definite D call. V was shortened by 4 bases and J by 0 bases, with 4 bases between the two germline ends. CDR3 size: 13 residues. CDR1 SGHDN and CDR2 FVKESK come from the germline V gene. Written as DNA, the CDR3 is TGTGCCAGCAGCCGGTACTCTGGAAACACCATATATTTT. Its protein product is CASSRYSGNTIYF.

V gene TRBV2 combines with J gene TRBJ1-2, with D unresolved. The CDR3 sequence is 13 residues long. Germline V gene lookup returns CDR1 SNHLY and CDR2 FYNNEI. The ends were cut back, 2 bases at V and 8 bases at J, with 12 bases in the middle. The CDR3 loop is CASSEYEERGYTF. The DNA of the CDR3 is TGTGCCAGCAGTGAATACGAAGAAAGAGGCTACACCTTC.

The chain combines TRBV25-1 with TRBJ1-1; D gene ambiguous. V gave up 6 bases and J gave up 3 bases, with 2 bases separating them. This CDR3 has 10 residues. Germline CDR1 and CDR2: MGHDK and SYGVNS. The CDR3 coding sequence is TGTGCCAGCAGAGACACTGAAGCTTTCTTT. Translating gives CASRDTEAFF.

This sequence joins TRBV6-5 and TRBJ1-2; 9 bases match TRBD1. Unmatched junction bases numbered 7, after V lost 0 bases and J lost 8 bases. There are 15 residues in the CDR3. The germline gives CDR1 MNHEY, CDR2 SVGAGI. The CDR3 region is CASSYSTQGAKGYTF. CDR3 DNA: TGTGCCAGCAGTTACTCGACACAGGGGGCTAAAGGCTACACCTTC.

The CDR3 DNA reads TGTGCCAGCGGACGGTTGGGCACAGATACGCAGTATTTT. This gives the protein CASGRLGTDTQYF. The V and J genes are TRBV7-9 and TRBJ2-3; D is undetermined. The CDR3 is made up of 13 amino acids. V lost 8 bases and J lost 1, with 10 bases in between. Germline CDR1 reads SEHNR; CDR2 reads FQNEAQ (reference sequence).

The rearrangement uses TRBV19 and TRBJ1-2; D is possibly TRBD1 (6 bases). The CDR3 has 15 amino acids. Germline loops: CDR1 LNHDA, CDR2 SQIVND (reference sequence). Deletions cut 5 bases from V and 0 bases from J, with 13 bases between. CDR3 bases: TGTGCCAGTAGTTCCAACAGGGCGGCTAACTATGGCTACACCTTC. Translating it yields CASSSNRAANYGYTF.

This chain links TRBV7-2 with TRBJ1-5, with 9 nucleotides matching TRBD1. The CDR3 extends over 15 amino acids. After removal of 6 bases from V and 3 bases from J, the junction contained 6 bases not matched to a gene. CDR1 is SGHTA, CDR2 FQGNSA, per germline. The DNA for the CDR3 is TGTGCCAGCAGTCTAGGGACAGGGAACAATCAGCCCCAGCATTTT. Translation gives CASSLGTGNNQPQHF.

The V gene is TRBV11-2, the J gene TRBJ1-6; D call uncertain. CDR3 size: 14 residues. CDR1 is SGHAT and CDR2 is FQNNGV in the germline V gene. The ends were cut back, 4 bases at V and 8 bases at J, with 12 bases in the middle. CDR3 loop: CASSSGGRDSPLHF. The CDR3 DNA reads TGTGCCAGCAGCTCAGGTGGCAGAGATTCACCCCTCCACTTT.

The rearrangement uses TRBV5-1 and TRBJ2-6; D is perhaps TRBD2 (5 bases). Per the germline V gene, CDR1 is SGHRS and CDR2 is YFSETQ. This CDR3 comprises 17 residues. Trimming took off 0 bases at V and 0 bases at J, with 10 bases between the two ends. CDR3 amino acids: CASSLGTGSSGANVLTF. In DNA, the CDR3 is TGCGCCAGCAGCTTGGGGACGGGGAGCTCTGGGGCCAACGTCCTGACTTTC.

V usage is TRBV6-5 and J usage is TRBJ2-7, with D perhaps matching TRBD2 (6 bases). V lost 2 bases, J lost 6 bases, and 17 bases lay in between. CDR1 MNHEY and CDR2 SVGAGI come from the germline V gene. The CDR3 has 15 residues. In nucleotides, the CDR3 is TGTGCCAGCAGTTACGGGCCCTCGGAGGGACTCGAGCAGTACTTC. Translated, it gives CASSYGPSEGLEQYF.

The chain combines TRBV5-1 with TRBJ1-1; tentative D call: TRBD1 (6 bases). CDR1 is SGHRS, CDR2 YFSETQ, per germline. Trimming took 4 bases from V and 4 from J, leaving 14 bases between them. The CDR3 has 14 residues. The CDR3 DNA reads TGCGCCAGCAGCCTGGAGGGGGTAGGCACTGAAGCTTTCTTT. It yields the protein CASSLEGVGTEAFF.

V gene TRBV30 combines with J gene TRBJ2-3, with 8 bases identical to TRBD2. CDR1 is GTSNPN and CDR2 is SVGIG in the germline V gene (reference sequence). The V and J ends lost 2 bases and 1 base, in that order; junction bases with no gene match: 5. This CDR3 spans 15 amino acids. CDR3: CAWSYGAGGTDTQYF. The DNA of the CDR3 is TGTGCCTGGAGTTACGGAGCGGGGGGCACAGATACGCAGTATTTT.

The rearrangement uses TRBV6-1 and TRBJ1-5; D is possibly TRBD1 (6 bases). Germline CDR1 reads MNHNS; CDR2 reads SASEGT. This CDR3 is 15 amino acids long. Trimming pared 5 bases from V and 3 bases from J, leaving 14 bases between. Written as DNA, the CDR3 is TGTGCCAGCAGTATCGAAGGACAGCTCAATCAGCCCCAGCATTTT. Encoded protein: CASSIEGQLNQPQHF.

V is TRBV18 and J is TRBJ2-7, with D perhaps TRBD1 (5 bases). Germline V gene lookup returns CDR1 KGHSH and CDR2 LQKENI. V gave up 1 base and J gave up 4 bases, with 8 bases separating them. The CDR3 has 13 residues. CDR3 amino acids: CASSPRQGYEQYF. In nucleotides, the CDR3 is TGTGCCAGCTCACCACGGCAGGGTTACGAGCAGTACTTC. Drawing the rest from reference TRBV18 and TRBJ2-7, the complete variable domain is NAGVMQNPRHLVRRRGQEARLRCSPMKGHSHVYWYRQLPEEGLKFMVYLQKENIIDESGMPKERFSAEFPKEGPSILRIQQVVRGDSAAYFCASSPRQGYEQYFGPGTRLTVT.

This clone was counted a single time. The chain links TRBV10-3 to TRBJ2-6, with D possibly TRBD1 on 6 matching bases. Trimming left V 6 bases short and J 0 bases short, with 18 bases between. Germline-derived CDR1 and CDR2 are ENHRY and SYGVKD. This CDR3 contains 18 residues. The CDR3 loop is CAIRDHRASSSGANVLTF. DNA for the CDR3: TGTGCCATCAGAGACCACAGGGCATCCAGCTCTGGGGCCAACGTCCTGACTTTC.

The rearrangement links TRBV11-2 to TRBJ2-7, with 7 bases that match TRBD1. V shed 0 bases, J shed 6 bases, and the junction held 17 bases outside the gene matches. CDR3 size: 18 residues. Germline CDR1 reads SGHAT; CDR2 reads FQNNGV. The CDR3 reads CASSLESLPRQGLVEQYF. The CDR3 DNA follows: TGTGCCAGCAGCTTAGAATCGCTTCCGAGACAGGGCCTCGTCGAGCAGTACTTC.